This is a list of T cell receptor beta chains from one sample in a study of patients and donors after allogeneic stem cell transplantation. MiXCR, run by TCRdb on the RT-PCR reads, gives a single entry per CDR3 protein. The sample lists roughly 230,000 distinct CDR3 sequences; roughly 15% were seen once. The sequencing sample was made of blood, either unsorted or a sorted T cell fraction (not recorded which). These receptors were taken from a human donor who was either an allogeneic HSCT recipient or a stem cell or donor lymphocyte infusion donor (not recorded which). It is not recorded whose cells these are; they may come from a transplant donor. Each CDR3 is given with its conserved first and last residue. Each record gives: J gene, clone size, V gene, D gene, CDR3 protein, CDR3 DNA. D genes are given only for firm matches. A row's size may be missing; if present it is once, few, many or a size class.

TRBJ2-5 NA TRBV5-6 NA CASSFHRGTQYF TGTGCCAGCAGCTTTCATCGGGGGACCCAGTACTTC
TRBJ2-1 few TRBV9 TRBD2 CASSVGLAGGPSNEQFF TGTGCCAGCAGCGTGGGACTAGCGGGAGGGCCGTCGAATGAGCAGTTCTTC
TRBJ1-1 NA TRBV7-2 TRBD1 CASSSRGLKTEAFF TGTGCCAGCAGCTCCAGGGGGCTTAAGACTGAAGCTTTCTTT
TRBJ1-1 few TRBV7-3 NA CASSPIGPMNTEAFF TGTGCCAGCAGCCCGATAGGGCCCATGAACACTGAAGCTTTCTTT
TRBJ1-4 many TRBV4-3 NA CASSQDLTEVEKLFF TGCGCCAGCAGCCAAGATCTCACAGAGGTTGAAAAACTGTTTTTT
TRBJ1-6 many TRBV7-9 NA CASSEPSYNSPLHF TGTGCCAGCAGCGAACCCAGCTATAATTCACCCCTCCACTTT
TRBJ1-6 NA TRBV6-1 TRBD1 CASRDRGLNNSPLHF TGTGCCAGCAGGGACAGGGGGCTAAATAATTCACCCCTCCACTTT
TRBJ1-5 few TRBV5-5 NA CASSAVGLSNQPQHF TGTGCCAGCAGCGCGGTTGGCCTCAGCAATCAGCCCCAGCATTTT
TRBJ2-1 many TRBV12-3/TRBV12-4 TRBD1 CASTHRDRGFRSEQFF TGTGCCAGCACCCACCGGGACAGGGGGTTTAGGAGTGAGCAGTTCTTC
TRBJ2-7 NA TRBV5-1 NA CASSLASLGSHEQYF TGCGCCAGCAGCTTGGCGTCTCTGGGATCCCACGAGCAGTACTTC
TRBJ2-7 NA TRBV7-2 NA CASSLGRGWYEQYF TGTGCCAGCAGCTTGGGTAGGGGATGGTACGAGCAGTACTTC
TRBJ2-1 many TRBV29-1 TRBD2 CSVESGRALNEQFF TGCAGCGTTGAAAGCGGGAGGGCCCTCAATGAGCAGTTCTTC
TRBJ1-5 many TRBV24-1 TRBD1 CATSDSRQGGNQPQHF TGTGCCACCAGTGATAGCCGACAGGGCGGCAATCAGCCCCAGCATTTT
TRBJ1-1 NA TRBV5-4 NA CASSPKRGRAWNTEAFF TGTGCCAGCAGCCCTAAACGGGGCAGGGCTTGGAACACTGAAGCTTTCTTT
TRBJ2-7 NA TRBV11-3 TRBD2 CASSSKTGGLPEQYF TGTGCCAGCAGCTCCAAAACGGGAGGCCTCCCCGAGCAGTACTTC
TRBJ2-3 few TRBV7-9 NA CASSPDPRTQYF TGTGCCAGCAGCCCAGACCCCCGCACGCAGTATTTT
TRBJ2-3 NA TRBV10-3 TRBD2 CAISESLSGGGPSTDTQYF TGTGCCATCAGTGAGTCGCTTAGCGGGGGGGGTCCGAGTACAGATACGCAGTATTTT
TRBJ2-7 many TRBV7-6 NA CASSDDVYEQYF TGTGCCAGCAGCGACGATGTGTACGAGCAGTACTTC
TRBJ1-2 many TRBV10-3 NA CAISEGLNYGYTF TGTGCCATCAGTGAGGGACTTAACTATGGCTACACCTTC
TRBJ2-3 NA TRBV3-1 NA CASSQASPLGADTQYF TGTGCCAGCAGCCAAGCTTCACCTCTAGGGGCAGATACGCAGTATTTT
TRBJ2-1 many TRBV9 TRBD2 CASTKWGLAGANNEQFF TGTGCCAGCACCAAGTGGGGACTAGCGGGAGCGAACAATGAGCAGTTCTTC